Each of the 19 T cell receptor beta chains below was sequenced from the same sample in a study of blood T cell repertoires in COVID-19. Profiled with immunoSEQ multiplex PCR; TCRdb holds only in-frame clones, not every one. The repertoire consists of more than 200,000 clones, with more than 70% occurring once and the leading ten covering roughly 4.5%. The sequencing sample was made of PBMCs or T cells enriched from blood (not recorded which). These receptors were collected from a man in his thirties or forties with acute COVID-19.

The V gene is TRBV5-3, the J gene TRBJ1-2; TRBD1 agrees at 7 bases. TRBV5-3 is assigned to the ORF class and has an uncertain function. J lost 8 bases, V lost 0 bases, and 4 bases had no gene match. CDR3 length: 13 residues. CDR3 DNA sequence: TGTGCCAGAAGCTTGGCAGGGGGAGAAGGCTACACCTTC. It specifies CARSLAGGEGYTF.

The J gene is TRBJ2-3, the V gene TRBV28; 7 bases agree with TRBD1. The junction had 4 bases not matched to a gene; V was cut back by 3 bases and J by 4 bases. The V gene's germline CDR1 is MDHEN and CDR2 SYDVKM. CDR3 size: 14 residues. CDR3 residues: CASSLGTAPDTQYF. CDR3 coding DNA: TGTGCCAGCAGTTTGGGGACAGCACCAGATACGCAGTATTTT.

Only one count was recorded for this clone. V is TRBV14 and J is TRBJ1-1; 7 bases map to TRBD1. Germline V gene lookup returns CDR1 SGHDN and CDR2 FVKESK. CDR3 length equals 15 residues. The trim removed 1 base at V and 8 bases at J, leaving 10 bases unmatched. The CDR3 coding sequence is TGTGCCAGCAGCCAAGGATGGGGGAAGGGGGCAGAAGCTTTCTTT. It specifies CASSQGWGKGAEAFF.

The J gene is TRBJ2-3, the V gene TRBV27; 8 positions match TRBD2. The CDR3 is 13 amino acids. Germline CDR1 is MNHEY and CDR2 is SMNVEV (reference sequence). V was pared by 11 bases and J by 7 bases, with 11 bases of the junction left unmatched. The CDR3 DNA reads TGTGCCGCGGGCGGGGGGCTGGGATATACGCAGTATTTT. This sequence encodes CAAGGGLGYTQYF.

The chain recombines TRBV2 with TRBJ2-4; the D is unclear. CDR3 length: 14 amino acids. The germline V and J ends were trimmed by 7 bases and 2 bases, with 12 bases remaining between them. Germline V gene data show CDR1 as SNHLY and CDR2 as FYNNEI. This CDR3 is CASTLPVSKNIQYF. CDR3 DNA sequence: TGTGCCAGCACCCTGCCGGTTTCCAAAAACATTCAGTACTTC.

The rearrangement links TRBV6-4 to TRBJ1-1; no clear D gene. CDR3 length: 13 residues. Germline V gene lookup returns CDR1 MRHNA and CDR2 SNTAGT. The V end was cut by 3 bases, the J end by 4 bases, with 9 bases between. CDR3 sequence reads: CASSESYGTEAFF. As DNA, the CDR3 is TGTGCCAGCAGTGAATCGTACGGCACTGAAGCTTTCTTT.

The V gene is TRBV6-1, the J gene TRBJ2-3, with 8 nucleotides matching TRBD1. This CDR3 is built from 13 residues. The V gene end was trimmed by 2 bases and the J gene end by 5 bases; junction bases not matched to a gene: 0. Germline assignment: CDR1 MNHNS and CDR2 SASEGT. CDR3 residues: CASSETGGDTQYF. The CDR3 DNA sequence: TGTGCCAGCAGTGAAACAGGGGGAGATACGCAGTATTTT.

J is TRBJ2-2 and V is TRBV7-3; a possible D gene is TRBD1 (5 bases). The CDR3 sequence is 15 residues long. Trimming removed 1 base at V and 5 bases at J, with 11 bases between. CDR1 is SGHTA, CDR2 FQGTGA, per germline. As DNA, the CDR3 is TGTGCCAGCAGCTTAAGGCCAGGGCGGACCGGGGAGCTGTTTTTT. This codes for CASSLRPGRTGELFF.

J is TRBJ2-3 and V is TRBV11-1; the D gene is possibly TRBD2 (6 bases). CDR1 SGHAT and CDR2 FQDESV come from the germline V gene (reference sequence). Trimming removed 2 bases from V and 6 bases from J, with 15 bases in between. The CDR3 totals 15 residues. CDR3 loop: CASSLSPTSSDTQYF. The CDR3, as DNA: TGTGCCAGCAGCTTATCCCCAACTAGCTCGGATACGCAGTATTTT.

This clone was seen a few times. The CDR3 nucleotides read TGTGCCAGCAGCTCCGGCCCAAGAGGGCCCTACGAGCAGTACTTC. Its translation: CASSSGPRGPYEQYF. The rearrangement uses TRBV9 and TRBJ2-7, with a possible D match to TRBD2 (5 bases). CDR3 length: 15 residues. The germline V gene has CDR1 SGDLS and CDR2 YYNGEE. V lost 4 bases and J 2 bases, leaving 16 bases between the germline ends.

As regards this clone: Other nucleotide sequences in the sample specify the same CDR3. In nucleotides, the CDR3 is TGTGCCAGCAGCCCCGGACTTTACAATGAGCAGTTCTTC. Its protein is CASSPGLYNEQFF. This chain links TRBV9 with TRBJ2-1; a possible D gene is TRBD2 (5 bases). Germline CDR1 SGDLS, CDR2 YYNGEE. Trimming removed 4 bases at V and 4 bases at J, with 9 bases between. There are 13 residues in the CDR3.

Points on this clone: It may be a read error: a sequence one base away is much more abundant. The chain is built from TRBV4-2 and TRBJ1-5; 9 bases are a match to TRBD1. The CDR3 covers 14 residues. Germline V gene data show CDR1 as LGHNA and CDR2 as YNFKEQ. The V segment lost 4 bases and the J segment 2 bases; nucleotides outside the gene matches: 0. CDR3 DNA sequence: TGTGCCAGCAGCCGGACAGGGGGCAATCAGCCCCAGCATTTT. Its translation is CASSRTGGNQPQHF.

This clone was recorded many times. Here the CDR3 reads CASSSGGTDTQYF. CDR3 coding DNA: TGTGCCAGCAGTAGCGGGGGGACAGATACGCAGTATTTT. V usage is TRBV6-4 and J usage is TRBJ2-3, with 9 bases aligning to TRBD2. CDR3 length: 13 amino acids. V trimming: 5 bases; J trimming: 3 bases; junction bases outside the gene matches: 0. Germline V lookup: CDR1 MRHNA, CDR2 SNTAGT.

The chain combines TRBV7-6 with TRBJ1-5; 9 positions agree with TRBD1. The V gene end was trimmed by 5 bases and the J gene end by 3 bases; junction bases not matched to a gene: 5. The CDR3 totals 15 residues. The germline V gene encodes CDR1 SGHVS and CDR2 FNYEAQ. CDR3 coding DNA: TGTGCCAGCAGCGAAGACAGGGGGTTCAATCAGCCCCAGCATTTT. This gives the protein CASSEDRGFNQPQHF.

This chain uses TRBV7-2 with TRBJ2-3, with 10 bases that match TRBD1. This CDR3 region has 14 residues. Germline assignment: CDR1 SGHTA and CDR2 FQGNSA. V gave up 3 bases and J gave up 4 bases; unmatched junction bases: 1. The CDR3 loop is CASSFDRGPDTQYF. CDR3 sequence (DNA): TGTGCCAGCAGCTTTGACAGGGGGCCAGATACGCAGTATTTT. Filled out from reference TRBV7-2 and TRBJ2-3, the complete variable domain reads GAGVSQSPSNKVTEKGKDVELRCDPISGHTALYWYRQSLGQGLEFLIYFQGNSAPDKSGLPSDRFSAERTGGSVSTLTIQRTQQEDSAVYLCASSFDRGPDTQYFGPGTRLTVL.

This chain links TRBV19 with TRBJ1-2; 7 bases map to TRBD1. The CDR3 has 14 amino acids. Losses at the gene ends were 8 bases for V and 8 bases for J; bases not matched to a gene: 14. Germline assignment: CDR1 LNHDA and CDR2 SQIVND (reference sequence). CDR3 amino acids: CASSSGGGLSGYTF. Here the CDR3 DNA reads TGTGCCAGTTCATCCGGAGGGGGCCTGTCGGGCTACACCTTC. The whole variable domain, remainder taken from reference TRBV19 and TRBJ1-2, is DGGITQSPKYLFRKEGQNVTLSCEQNLNHDAMYWYRQDPGQGLRLIYYSQIVNDFQKGDIAEGYSVSREKKESFPLTVTSAQKNPTAFYLCASSSGGGLSGYTFGSGTRLTVV.

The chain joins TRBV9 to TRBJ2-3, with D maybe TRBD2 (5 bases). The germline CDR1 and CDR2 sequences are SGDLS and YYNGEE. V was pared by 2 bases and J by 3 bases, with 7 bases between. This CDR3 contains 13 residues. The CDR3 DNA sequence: TGTGCCAGCAGCGTGACGGGGACAGATACGCAGTATTTT. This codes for CASSVTGTDTQYF.

CDR3 in amino acids: CASSPQGINEKLFF. CDR3 in DNA: TGTGCCAGCTCACCCCAGGGTATTAATGAAAAACTGTTTTTT. The chain has TRBV18 and TRBJ1-4; possible D gene TRBD1, 5 bases. Germline V gives CDR1 KGHSH, CDR2 LQKENI. With 3 bases removed from V and 4 bases from J, the gap between germline ends came to 9 bases. The length of the CDR3 is 14 residues.

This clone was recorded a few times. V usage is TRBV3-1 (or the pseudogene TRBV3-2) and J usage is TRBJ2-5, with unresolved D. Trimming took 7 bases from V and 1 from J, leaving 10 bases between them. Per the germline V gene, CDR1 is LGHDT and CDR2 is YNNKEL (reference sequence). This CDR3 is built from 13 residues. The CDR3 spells CASNSVSQETQYF. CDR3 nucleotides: TGTGCCAGCAATTCGGTGAGCCAAGAGACCCAGTACTTC.